This entry features one TCR beta chain sequence. This record comes from a study of blood T cell repertoires in COVID-19. About the study: The United States, Italy and Spain provided the acute and convalescent COVID-19 samples.

The CDR3 has 15 residues. Germline V gene data show CDR1 as SGHNT and CDR2 as YYREEE (reference sequence). Trimming removed 1 base at V and 0 bases at J, with 8 bases between. Original data processing: Estimation of nucleated cell counts was performed using reference gene primer amplification. Clones were read by immunoSEQ multiplex PCR, and TCRdb kept only the in-frame ones, dropping some. V, J and clone size are those of that table, while D and trimming were read from the DNA. This sample yields around 25,000 clones, of which roughly 85% are seen a single time; more than 7% belongs to the top ten. This chain connects TRBV5-4 to TRBJ2-1; D is uncertain. The clonotype originates from a woman aged 45-60 years with active COVID-19. Sequencing was done on a sample of peripheral blood. CDR3 loop: CASSLSLSSYNEQFF. CDR3 bases: TGTGCCAGCAGCTTGAGCCTAAGCTCCTACAATGAGCAGTTCTTC.